The 30 T cell receptor beta chains below were found in one sample sequenced in a study of T-cell reconstitution after alpha-beta-depleted transplantation in children (dated by TCRdb to the mid-2010s). Receptor amplification or capture employed PCR. The instrument was an Illumina HiSeq 2500. To normalize quantification of the TCRbeta repertoire, the TCR libraries were built with molecular barcoding that relied on unique molecular identifiers. TCRdb ran its own pipeline on the public reads, namely fastp trimming at Q25 and MiXCR clone calling, and kept in-frame beta chains. Each entry merges the rows of one CDR3 protein and shows their most common DNA and genes. Recorded for this sample are about 600,000 distinct CDR3 sequences; 20% to 25% of them occurred a single time. The ten largest clones take up around an eighth of the sample. The treatment or condition label, read with the paper, signifies: allogeneic hematopoietic cell transplantation with graft depleted of TCRalphabeta T cells and CD19 B cells.

The sequenced sample was PBMCs, mostly from graft donor cells, obtained 360 days after TCRalphabeta/CD19-depleted stem cell transplant. Source of these receptors: a boy under two years old who had a stem cell transplant for acute myeloid leukemia, so the T cells may come from the graft donor.

This clonotype was seen at least ten times. The chain links TRBV20-1 to TRBJ1-1, with D maybe TRBD1 (5 bases). V lost 3 bases and J lost 5, with 16 bases in between. The CDR3 runs 14 residues. The germline V gene has CDR1 DFQATT and CDR2 SNEGSKA (reference sequence). CDR3 coding DNA: TGCAGTGCTAGTCGGGACTCCCGGAGTACTGAAGCTTTCTTT. Amino acid sequence: CSASRDSRSTEAFF.

The V and J genes are TRBV20-1 and TRBJ2-2; D is ambiguous. The CDR3 loop spans 14 amino acids. The V end was cut by 3 bases, the J end by 6 bases, with 14 bases between. Germline lookup yields CDR1 DFQATT and CDR2 SNEGSKA (reference sequence). The CDR3 bases are TGCAGTGCTAGGATCGGCAGCACGGCCGGGGAGCTGTTTTTT. Translation: CSARIGSTAGELFF.

This clonotype was counted at least ten times. This chain joins TRBV19 and TRBJ1-1, with D possibly TRBD1 on 6 matching bases. Germline V lookup: CDR1 LNHDA, CDR2 SQIVND (reference sequence). V dropped 4 bases and J dropped 3 bases, with 21 bases sitting between them. The CDR3 covers 17 residues. CDR3: CASSTPFDRTRDTEAFF. The CDR3 DNA follows: TGTGCCAGTAGTACCCCCTTCGACAGGACAAGGGACACTGAAGCTTTCTTT.

This clonotype was observed many times. J is TRBJ2-7 and V is TRBV12-3 or TRBV12-4; D ambiguous. V dropped 3 bases and J dropped 0 bases, with 9 bases sitting between them. The CDR3 loop spans 14 amino acids. The CDR3 region has the DNA TGTGCCAGCAGTTTGGCGACATCCTCCTACGAGCAGTACTTC. The encoded protein is CASSLATSSYEQYF.

This clonotype has a count of ten or more. This chain joins TRBV20-1 and TRBJ2-6, with unresolved D. V lost 0 bases, J lost 2 bases, and 11 bases lay in between. Germline-derived CDR1 and CDR2 are DFQATT and SNEGSKA (reference sequence). This CDR3 region has 16 residues. The chain's CDR3 is CSARDQTGPGANVLTF. The CDR3 region has the DNA TGCAGTGCTAGAGATCAGACGGGTCCTGGGGCCAACGTCCTGACTTTC.

This chain joins TRBV20-1 and TRBJ1-2; D is unresolved. Looked up from germline, CDR1 is DFQATT and CDR2 is SNEGSKA (reference sequence). The CDR3 spans 15 residues. The V gene lost 3 bases and the J gene lost 5 bases, with 19 bases spanning the gap. CDR3 sequence (DNA): TGCAGTGCTAGTCCTGTGGCCCTGGGATCTTATGGCTACACCTTC. Translation: CSASPVALGSYGYTF.

This clonotype showed up many times. The gene calls are TRBV5-6 and TRBJ2-1, with 7 bases aligning to TRBD1. This CDR3 comprises 15 residues. With 2 bases clipped from V and 2 bases from J, the junction kept 4 bases outside the gene matches. Germline lookup yields CDR1 SGHDT and CDR2 YYEEEE. The CDR3 DNA sequence: TGTGCCAGCAGCTTTAGGCAGGGGGCCTACAATGAGCAGTTCTTC. Its protein product is CASSFRQGAYNEQFF.

This clonotype was seen repeatedly, ten times or more. The chain is built from TRBV29-1 and TRBJ2-5, with D possibly TRBD2 on 6 matching bases. Germline V gene data show CDR1 as SQVTM and CDR2 as ANQGSEA. The CDR3 extends over 12 amino acids. The V and J ends lost 7 bases and 9 bases respectively, with 18 bases between them. The CDR3 is CSGGSGVVAQYF. CDR3 coding DNA: TGCAGCGGGGGCTCGGGGGTGGTGGCCCAGTACTTC.

This clonotype turned up a few times. This chain joins TRBV9 and TRBJ2-1, with TRBD1 identical over 7 bases. V lost 0 bases and J lost 3; bases outside the gene matches: 3. Germline CDR1 reads SGDLS; CDR2 reads YYNGEE. The CDR3 contains 15 residues. The chain's CDR3 is CASSVAGTDYNEQFF. In DNA form, the CDR3 reads TGTGCCAGCAGCGTAGCCGGGACAGACTACAATGAGCAGTTCTTC.

The chain has TRBV10-3 and TRBJ2-5; D assignment may be TRBD1 or TRBD2 (7 bases each). This CDR3 comprises 14 residues. Germline V CDR1 and CDR2: ENHRY, SYGVKD. Trimming pared 8 bases from V and 5 bases from J, leaving 18 bases between. The CDR3 DNA reads TGTGCCATCGGCCAGGGGGGGAGTTTTGAGACCCAGTACTTC. Amino acids: CAIGQGGSFETQYF.

V and J are TRBV21-1 and TRBJ1-6; the table names TRBD1, a call not compared with the DNA. TRBV21-1 represents a pseudogene. The CDR3 is 13 residues long. The CDR3 loop is CARGQDGDSPLHF. CDR3 in DNA: TGTGCCAGGGGACAGGACGGCGATTCACCCCTCCACTTT.

The chain carries TRBV29-1 and TRBJ2-1; the D gene is possibly TRBD1 (6 bases). This CDR3 spans 13 amino acids. Per germline, CDR1 SQVTM and CDR2 ANQGSEA. V gave up 7 bases and J gave up 1 base, with 11 bases separating them. CDR3 amino acids: CSALQGSYNEQFF. As DNA, the CDR3 is TGCAGCGCCCTCCAGGGGTCCTACAATGAGCAGTTCTTC.

This clonotype was found many times. The genes are TRBV20-1 and TRBJ2-4, with D possibly matching TRBD2 (5 bases). The germline V gene encodes CDR1 DFQATT and CDR2 SNEGSKA (reference sequence). V was shortened by 5 bases and J by 9 bases, with 11 bases between the two germline ends. The CDR3 is 11 amino acids. The CDR3 DNA sequence: TGCAGTGCTTACCTAGGGAGCATTCAGTACTTC. It is translated as CSAYLGSIQYF.

There are a few counts of this clonotype. V usage is TRBV3-1 and J usage is TRBJ1-5; D gene uncertain. Trimming took 5 bases from V and 2 from J, leaving 13 bases between them. Germline lookup yields CDR1 LGHDT and CDR2 YNNKEL (reference sequence). The CDR3 contains 15 residues. This chain's CDR3 is CASSFASWGNQPQHF. CDR3 DNA: TGTGCCAGCAGCTTCGCTTCGTGGGGCAATCAGCCCCAGCATTTT.

The chain joins TRBV20-1 to TRBJ2-3; D gene ambiguous. The CDR3 totals 12 residues. Germline lookup yields CDR1 DFQATT and CDR2 SNEGSKA (reference sequence). Trimming took off 3 bases at V and 6 bases at J, with 10 bases between the two ends. The CDR3 reads CSASRTSDTQYF. CDR3 nucleotide sequence: TGCAGTGCTAGCCGGACGTCTGATACGCAGTATTTT.

This clonotype was observed at least ten times. This chain links TRBV6-1 with TRBJ2-7; weak D call: TRBD1 (6 bases). Germline V lookup: CDR1 MNHNS, CDR2 SASEGT. CDR3 length equals 15 residues. V was trimmed by 3 bases and J by 6 bases, leaving 18 bases between them. The CDR3 nucleotides are TGTGCCAGCAGTGACCGTGACAGGACCGCGTCCGAGCAGTACGTC. Its translation is CASSDRDRTASEQYV.

This clonotype turned up a few times. The chain combines TRBV5-6 with TRBJ2-1; perhaps TRBD1 as D (5 bases). The CDR3 has 16 amino acids. The V gene's germline CDR1 is SGHDT and CDR2 YYEEEE. V was clipped by 1 base and J by 6 bases, with 17 bases between them. In DNA, the CDR3 is TGTGCCAGCAGCTTGAGTGATATAGGGGCAGGCAATGAGCAGTTCTTC. It encodes CASSLSDIGAGNEQFF.

This clonotype was detected a few times. CDR3 DNA sequence: TGTGCCAGCAGGGTGACAGGTTTGAAGAGCTCCTACAATGAGCAGTTCTTC. Its protein product is CASRVTGLKSSYNEQFF. The rearrangement joins TRBV28 to TRBJ2-1; D is perhaps TRBD1 (6 bases). Germline V lookup: CDR1 MDHEN, CDR2 SYDVKM. Trimming took 6 bases from V and 0 from J, leaving 18 bases between them. The CDR3 length is 17 residues.

This clonotype has ten or more counts. CDR3 DNA sequence: TGTGCCAGCAGCCTGCAGGGGTATGAGCAGTTCTTC. As protein: CASSLQGYEQFF. This chain uses TRBV7-9 with TRBJ2-1; possibly TRBD1 for D (6 bases). The CDR3 consists of 12 residues. Trimming shortened V by 5 bases and J by 8 bases, and 10 bases separated the two germline ends. CDR1 SEHNR and CDR2 FQNEAQ come from the germline V gene (reference sequence).

This chain links TRBV7-9 with TRBJ2-1; D is unclear. Germline lookup yields CDR1 SEHNR and CDR2 FQNEAQ (reference sequence). Between the trimmed V and J ends, which lost 2 bases and 5 bases, there was a span of 13 bases. This CDR3 is built from 15 residues. CDR3: CASSLHRTTDNEQFF. CDR3 nucleotides: TGTGCCAGCAGCTTACACCGAACGACCGACAATGAGCAGTTCTTC.

J is TRBJ2-7 and V is TRBV21-1; TRBD1 is the table's D call and was not checked against the DNA. TRBV21-1 is assigned pseudogene status. This CDR3 has 16 residues. CDR3 region: CASSPEQDRAHREQYV. CDR3 sequence (DNA): TGTGCCAGCAGTCCAGAACAGGACAGAGCACATCGCGAGCAGTACGTC.

This clonotype was detected many times. The rearrangement links TRBV20-1 to TRBJ1-1; 8 bases are a match to TRBD1. The CDR3 is 16 residues long. V shed 4 bases and J 5 bases; nucleotides not matched to a gene: 15. In germline, CDR1 is DFQATT, CDR2 SNEGSKA (reference sequence). For the CDR3, the DNA is TGCAGTGCTAACCATCACGGCCAGGGGGCAGGAACTGAAGCTTTCTTT. This gives the protein CSANHHGQGAGTEAFF.

There are many counts of this clonotype. The rearrangement joins TRBV6-4 to TRBJ1-5; D is possibly TRBD1 (6 bases). V lost 2 bases and J lost 6, with 8 bases in between. CDR1 is MRHNA, CDR2 SNTAGT, per germline. The CDR3 extends over 13 amino acids. The CDR3 nucleotides are TGTGCCAGCAGTGACGAACAGGGTCAGCCCCAGCATTTT. Translated: CASSDEQGQPQHF.

This chain connects TRBV9 to TRBJ2-6; D uncertain. Germline CDR1 and CDR2: SGDLS and YYNGEE. The V end lost 3 bases, the J end lost 4 bases, and 11 bases lay between the germline ends. The CDR3 is 15 amino acids. The CDR3 here is CASSATVRGANVLTF. The CDR3 nucleotides read TGTGCCAGCAGCGCCACGGTGAGGGGGGCCAACGTCCTGACTTTC.

This chain links TRBV12-3 or TRBV12-4 with TRBJ1-5, with 8 bases that match TRBD1. The V gene end was trimmed by 3 bases and the J gene end by 10 bases; junction bases not matched to a gene: 8. The CDR3 loop spans 14 amino acids. CDR3 sequence: CASSLGGTGKPQHF. CDR3 nucleotides: TGTGCCAGCAGTTTGGGCGGGACAGGAAAACCCCAGCATTTT.

V is TRBV27 and J is TRBJ2-3; the match to TRBD2 covers 10 bases. CDR1 MNHEY and CDR2 SMNVEV come from the germline V gene (reference sequence). V gave up 1 base and J gave up 8 bases; unmatched junction bases: 9. This CDR3 is built from 16 residues. The CDR3 reads CASSLLAGGPGGTQYF. CDR3 in DNA: TGTGCCAGCAGTTTATTAGCGGGGGGACCAGGGGGTACGCAGTATTTT.

The V gene is TRBV10-3, the J gene TRBJ2-7; D gene unclear. This CDR3 region has 17 residues. Trimming took 0 bases from V and 0 from J, leaving 15 bases between them. Germline V gives CDR1 ENHRY, CDR2 SYGVKD. The CDR3 reads CAISESLSQSLSYEQYF. The CDR3 DNA reads TGTGCCATCAGTGAGTCGCTTTCCCAGTCCCTCTCCTACGAGCAGTACTTC.

This rearrangement joins TRBV6-2 or TRBV6-3 to TRBJ2-3; possibly TRBD2 for D (6 bases). There are 16 residues in the CDR3. Germline values: CDR1 MNHEY, CDR2 SVGEGT. V was pared by 0 bases and J by 0 bases, with 10 bases between. The CDR3 loop reads CASSYSPGESTDTQYF. For the CDR3, the DNA is TGTGCCAGCAGTTACTCGCCGGGGGAAAGCACAGATACGCAGTATTTT.

This chain joins TRBV4-2 and TRBJ2-1, with 11 bases that match TRBD2. V shed 1 base and J 3 bases; nucleotides not matched to a gene: 8. Germline V gene data show CDR1 as LGHNA and CDR2 as YNFKEQ. The CDR3 spans 18 residues. CDR3 in amino acids: CASSQVGLGLAVYNEQFF. DNA of the CDR3: TGTGCCAGCAGCCAAGTTGGGCTGGGACTAGCGGTCTACAATGAGCAGTTCTTC.

This sequence joins TRBV6-1 and TRBJ1-1; TRBD1 is a possible D gene (6 bases). Looked up from germline, CDR1 is MNHNS and CDR2 is SASEGT. V was pared by 5 bases and J by 5 bases, with 21 bases between. The CDR3 is 16 residues long. The CDR3, as DNA: TGTGCCAGCAGTACAAACTACTGGGGGCGAGAAACTGAAGCTTTCTTT. Protein: CASSTNYWGRETEAFF.